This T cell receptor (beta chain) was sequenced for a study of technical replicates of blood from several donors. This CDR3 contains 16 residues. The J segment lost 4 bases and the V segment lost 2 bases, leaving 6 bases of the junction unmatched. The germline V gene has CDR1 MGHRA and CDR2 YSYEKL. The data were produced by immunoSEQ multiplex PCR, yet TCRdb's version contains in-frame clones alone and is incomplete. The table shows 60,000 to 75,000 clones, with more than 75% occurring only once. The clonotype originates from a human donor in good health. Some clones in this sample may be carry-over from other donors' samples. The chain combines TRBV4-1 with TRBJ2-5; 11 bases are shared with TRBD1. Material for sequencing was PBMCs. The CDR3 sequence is CASSQQDRGLGETQYF. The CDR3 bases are TGCGCCAGCAGCCAACAGGACAGGGGGCTAGGAGAGACCCAGTACTTC.